This T cell receptor beta chain was sequenced in a study of shared clonotypes between healthy human individuals. Original processing notes: ImmunoSEQ gave junction-only sequences without quality scores, so filtering differed. Produced via immunoSEQ multiplex PCR; TCRdb's table is partial and in-frame only. The V and J calls and clone size come from that table; D and trimming were worked out from the DNA. Found here are more than 1.2 million clones, 98% to 99% of them singletons; the top ten hold 0.36%. Germline CDR1 reads WNHNN; CDR2 reads SYGVQD (reference sequence). V trimming: 8 bases; J trimming: 5 bases; junction bases outside the gene matches: 10. This CDR3 has 15 amino acids. A CD45RA-negative memory subset and a CD45RA+ naive subset were separated from the CD4+ cells. Notes on this clone: Its cognate antigen is unknown.

Broader study findings: Inspection by rarefaction showed sorted-subset sequencing to be incomplete despite large depth.

The TCR sequence derives from a man aged 30 to 39 in good health. Sequences were obtained from naive CD4+ T cells sorted from blood. Subset: CD45RA+ positively selected. This chain uses TRBV10-1 with TRBJ2-3; 10 positions agree with TRBD2. The CDR3, as DNA: TGCGCCAGCGCGGGTCTAGCGGGAGATGGAGATACGCAGTATTTT. Its translation is CASAGLAGDGDTQYF.